These T cell receptor beta chains were read from a single sample in a study of follicular helper T cells after annual influenza vaccination. Some clones are missing from TCRdb's copy, which holds only in-frame ones; the method was immunoSEQ multiplex PCR. This sample has some 15,000 clones, with almost 85% found just once. Sequencing was performed on CXCR5- memory CD4+ T cells sorted from blood, taken on the day of influenza vaccination. The receptors were sampled from an adult who received the influenza vaccine. The CDR3 runs from the conserved cysteine through the conserved F or W. The D gene is left open where the match is weak. Part of the rows lack a size; the others show once, few, many or a class for expanded clones.

abundance: -; d_gene: TRBD1; j_gene: TRBJ2-2; v_gene: TRBV5-6; CDR3nt: TGTGCCAGCAGCTTTCGGAGGACAGGGGGCGGTAGCGGGGAGCTGTTTTTT; CDR3aa: CASSFRRTGGGSGELFF
abundance: -; d_gene: -; j_gene: TRBJ1-2; v_gene: TRBV27; CDR3nt: TGTGCCAGCAGTTTTCAGGTGGCTACGGCGAACTATGGCTACACCTTC; CDR3aa: CASSFQVATANYGYTF
abundance: -; d_gene: TRBD2; j_gene: TRBJ2-3; v_gene: TRBV18; CDR3nt: TGTGCCAGCTCACCGCTTAAACTAGCGGAGAGTGCTATCGATACGCAGTATTTT; CDR3aa: CASSPLKLAESAIDTQYF
abundance: -; d_gene: -; j_gene: TRBJ2-7; v_gene: TRBV5-6; CDR3nt: TGTGCCAGCAGCTTTGGTGCGGGGAGGAACGAGCAGTACTTC; CDR3aa: CASSFGAGRNEQYF
abundance: -; d_gene: -; j_gene: TRBJ2-1; v_gene: TRBV5-4; CDR3nt: TGTGCCAGCAGCCGTTGGGCAGGACGGGAGCAGTTCTTC; CDR3aa: CASSRWAGREQFF
abundance: -; d_gene: -; j_gene: TRBJ1-1; v_gene: TRBV30; CDR3nt: TGTGCCACACTTGGTCTCGTTGGGAACACTGAAGCTTTCTTT; CDR3aa: CATLGLVGNTEAFF
abundance: few; d_gene: TRBD1; j_gene: TRBJ1-6; v_gene: TRBV2; CDR3nt: TGTGCCAGCATCCCTACCGGGACAGTGAATTCACCCCTCCACTTT; CDR3aa: CASIPTGTVNSPLHF
abundance: once; d_gene: -; j_gene: TRBJ1-6; v_gene: TRBV30; CDR3nt: TGTGCCTGGAGTACGGGGAATTCACCCCTCCACTTT; CDR3aa: CAWSTGNSPLHF
abundance: few; d_gene: -; j_gene: TRBJ1-2; v_gene: TRBV25-1; CDR3nt: TGTGCCAGCAGTGAAGATGGCTACACCTTC; CDR3aa: CASSEDGYTF
abundance: once; d_gene: TRBD1; j_gene: TRBJ1-1; v_gene: TRBV5-6; CDR3nt: TGTGCCAGCAGCTGGGGACAGGGTGACACTGAAGCTTTCTTT; CDR3aa: CASSWGQGDTEAFF
abundance: -; d_gene: -; j_gene: TRBJ1-6; v_gene: TRBV7-8; CDR3nt: TGTGCCAGCAGCTTACGACAGGAGAGCAATTCACCCCTCCACTTT; CDR3aa: CASSLRQESNSPLHF
abundance: few; d_gene: -; j_gene: TRBJ1-6; v_gene: TRBV27; CDR3nt: TGTGCCAGCAGTTTAGAACGGCTTAATTCACCCCTCCACTTT; CDR3aa: CASSLERLNSPLHF
abundance: -; d_gene: -; j_gene: TRBJ1-3; v_gene: TRBV28; CDR3nt: TGTGCCAGCAGTCCACTTTGGGGAAACACCATATATTTT; CDR3aa: CASSPLWGNTIYF
abundance: -; d_gene: -; j_gene: TRBJ2-7; v_gene: TRBV11-2; CDR3nt: TGTGCCAGCAGCGCTGGCTACAGGGTCAACGAGCAGTACTTC; CDR3aa: CASSAGYRVNEQYF
abundance: -; d_gene: -; j_gene: TRBJ2-3; v_gene: TRBV28; CDR3nt: TGTGCCAGCAGTTTGTCCCTAGCGAAAAGGACAGATACGCAGTATTTT; CDR3aa: CASSLSLAKRTDTQYF
abundance: few; d_gene: TRBD2; j_gene: TRBJ2-1; v_gene: TRBV28; CDR3nt: TGTGCCAGCAGTCGCGGACTAGCGGCCTACAATGAGCAGTTCTTC; CDR3aa: CASSRGLAAYNEQFF
abundance: -; d_gene: TRBD2; j_gene: TRBJ2-3; v_gene: TRBV7-3; CDR3nt: TGTGCCAGCAGCGCCGGACTAGGGGATACGCAGTATTTT; CDR3aa: CASSAGLGDTQYF
abundance: -; d_gene: -; j_gene: TRBJ2-3; v_gene: TRBV7-8; CDR3nt: TGTGCCAGCAGCCCTCTTAGGGGGAAAACAGATACGCAGTATTTT; CDR3aa: CASSPLRGKTDTQYF